A selection of T cell receptor beta chains follows, all from one sample in a study of OX40 agonist ivuxolimab in advanced cancers. Only in-frame clones appear in the TCRdb table, and some are missing; sequencing was by immunoSEQ multiplex PCR. The table has approximately 58,000 clones, about 91% seen once. The starting material was CD4+ or CD8+ T cells sorted from blood, obtained in a trial of the OX40 agonist ivuxolimab. The receptor source for this set is an adult with an advanced solid tumor such as melanoma, head and neck, liver or kidney cancer. Each CDR3 is given with its conserved first and last residue. Fields, in order: clone size, J gene, D gene, V gene, CDR3 protein, CDR3 DNA. D genes are given only for firm matches. Only some rows state a clone size, as once, few, many or a class for expanded clones.

>-|TRBJ2-7|-|TRBV5-4
CASSLRAGSSYEQYF
TGTGCCAGCAGCTTGAGGGCGGGGAGCTCCTACGAGCAGTACTTC
>-|TRBJ1-1|-|TRBV18
CASSPLGGEGNTEAFF
TGTGCCAGCTCACCCCTCGGGGGAGAGGGGAACACTGAAGCTTTCTTT
>-|TRBJ2-1|TRBD2|TRBV5-4
CASSLVAGGAYNEQFF
TGTGCCAGCAGCTTGGTGGCGGGGGGGGCATACAATGAGCAGTTCTTC
>-|TRBJ1-2|TRBD1|TRBV6-5
CASSYRTWDRVAGYTF
TGTGCCAGCAGTTACCGCACGTGGGACAGGGTGGCCGGCTACACCTTC
>-|TRBJ1-1|-|TRBV2
CASTLGGSNTEAFF
TGTGCCAGCACCCTGGGGGGGTCGAACACTGAAGCTTTCTTT
>-|TRBJ2-7|-|TRBV6-1
CASSVGSDEQYF
TGTGCCAGCAGCGTCGGGAGCGACGAGCAGTACTTC
>-|TRBJ1-1|-|TRBV6-1
CASRLDSLNTEAFF
TGTGCCAGCAGGTTAGACAGCCTGAACACTGAAGCTTTCTTT
>-|TRBJ2-7|TRBD2|TRBV18
CASSPPGTRINEQYF
TGTGCCAGCTCACCACCGGGGACTAGGATCAACGAGCAGTACTTC
>-|TRBJ2-3|TRBD2|TRBV4-3
CASSQSSGRFADTQYF
TGCGCCAGCAGCCAAAGCAGCGGGAGGTTCGCAGATACGCAGTATTTT
>-|TRBJ2-3|TRBD2|TRBV19
CASSIETSGSSDTQYF
TGTGCCAGTAGTATAGAGACTAGCGGGAGCTCAGATACGCAGTATTTT
>-|TRBJ2-7|TRBD1|TRBV11-3
CASRTRDSSYEQYF
TGTGCCAGCAGAACACGGGACAGCTCCTACGAGCAGTACTTC
>-|TRBJ1-1|-|TRBV21-1
CASLGDSYTNTEAFF
TGTGCCAGCTTGGGGGACTCTTACACTAACACTGAAGCTTTCTTT
>-|TRBJ2-7|TRBD2|TRBV27
CASSSVASGNYEQYF
TGTGCCAGCAGTTCAGTGGCTAGCGGGAACTACGAGCAGTACTTC
>-|TRBJ2-1|TRBD2|TRBV10-3
CAISLAGVYNEQFF
TGTGCCATCAGCCTAGCGGGGGTGTACAATGAGCAGTTCTTC
>-|TRBJ1-2|-|TRBV7-9
CASSLTNIQGGYTF
TGTGCCAGCAGCTTAACGAACATACAGGGTGGCTACACCTTC
>-|TRBJ2-1|TRBD2|TRBV19
CASRRLAGDNEQFF
TGTGCCAGTAGGAGACTAGCGGGAGACAATGAGCAGTTCTTC
>-|TRBJ1-5|-|TRBV11-2
CASSSYSNQPQHF
TGTGCCAGCAGCTCATATAGCAATCAGCCCCAGCATTTT
>few|TRBJ1-5|TRBD1|TRBV7-2
CASRQTGDRNQPQHF
TGTGCCAGCAGACAGACAGGGGATCGCAATCAGCCCCAGCATTTT
>-|TRBJ2-1|TRBD1|TRBV5-4
CASTLTGTQFF
TGTGCCAGCACCCTGACAGGGACCCAGTTCTTC
>-|TRBJ2-1|-|TRBV19
CASRGYFSNNEQFF
TGTGCCAGTAGGGGATACTTCTCTAACAATGAGCAGTTCTTC
>-|TRBJ2-1|TRBD2|TRBV7-9
CASSKGLAGGGTYDEQFF
TGTGCCAGCAGCAAGGGACTAGCGGGAGGGGGAACTTACGATGAGCAGTTCTTC
>-|TRBJ1-1|-|TRBV30
CAWIANRPNTEAFF
TGTGCCTGGATCGCGAACAGGCCGAACACTGAAGCTTTCTTT
>once|TRBJ1-2|-|TRBV7-9
CASSLSRDYGYTF
TGTGCCAGCAGCTTATCACGCGACTATGGCTACACCTTC
>-|TRBJ1-2|TRBD1|TRBV19
CASSIMSRDSYGYTF
TGTGCCAGTAGTATAATGTCCCGGGACAGCTATGGCTACACCTTC
>-|TRBJ1-2|-|TRBV7-2
CASSLVGGEGGGYTF
TGTGCCAGCAGCTTAGTTGGAGGGGAAGGGGGTGGCTACACCTTC
>-|TRBJ1-1|-|TRBV11-2
CASSLDAGVRNTEAFF
TGTGCCAGCAGTCTAGATGCAGGCGTTAGGAACACTGAAGCTTTCTTT
>-|TRBJ2-7|TRBD2|TRBV7-8
CASSLLTTSGDYEQYF
TGTGCCAGCAGCTTATTGACTACTAGCGGGGACTACGAGCAGTACTTC
>few|TRBJ1-4|TRBD1|TRBV10-3
CASGDRAREKLFF
TGTGCCTCGGGGGACAGGGCTCGTGAAAAACTGTTTTTT
>-|TRBJ2-3|TRBD1|TRBV5-1
CASSFGQGGTDTQYF
TGCGCCAGCAGCTTTGGACAGGGGGGCACAGATACGCAGTATTTT
>-|TRBJ2-2|TRBD2|TRBV7-2
CASSPWAGVVTGELFF
TGTGCCAGCAGCCCCTGGGCGGGAGTAGTTACCGGGGAGCTGTTTTTT
>-|TRBJ2-1|-|TRBV4-3
CASSLGGGRGNEQFF
TGCGCCAGCAGCCTGGGGGGAGGCCGGGGCAATGAGCAGTTCTTC
>-|TRBJ2-7|TRBD1|TRBV18
CASSLQGDEQYF
TGTGCCAGCTCACTCCAGGGGGACGAGCAGTACTTC
>-|TRBJ1-1|-|TRBV15
CATSRDSRGVLRGLMSTEAFF
TGTGCCACCAGCAGAGATAGTAGGGGGGTCCTGAGGGGACTTATGAGCACTGAAGCTTTCTTT
>-|TRBJ1-5|-|TRBV18
CASSPQGYSNQPQHF
TGTGCCAGCTCACCCCAGGGTTATAGCAATCAGCCCCAGCATTTT
>-|TRBJ2-1|-|TRBV6-4
CASRREAIRGSEQFF
TGTGCCAGCAGGCGGGAAGCGATACGAGGGAGTGAGCAGTTCTTC
>-|TRBJ2-7|TRBD1|TRBV6-6
CASSGQVGLDSYEQYF
TGTGCCAGCAGTGGACAGGTCGGACTGGACTCCTACGAGCAGTACTTC
>-|TRBJ1-1|-|TRBV5-1
CASSIEQGVNTEAFF
TGCGCCAGCAGCATCGAGCAGGGCGTGAACACTGAAGCTTTCTTT
>-|TRBJ1-1|-|TRBV6-1
CASSEFWNTEAFF
TGTGCCAGCAGTGAGTTTTGGAACACTGAAGCTTTCTTT
>-|TRBJ2-4|-|TRBV5-1
CASSLFEGTTSKNIQYF
TGCGCCAGCAGCTTATTTGAGGGGACAACATCTAAAAACATTCAGTACTTC
>-|TRBJ1-3|-|TRBV29-1
CSVEDLSGNTIYF
TGCAGCGTTGAAGATTTATCTGGAAACACCATATATTTT
>-|TRBJ2-7|-|TRBV5-8
CASSLLSEQYF
TGTGCCAGCAGCTTATTATCCGAGCAGTACTTC
>-|TRBJ2-7|TRBD2|TRBV5-1
CASSLTVGGGLAGGTSYEQYF
TGCGCCAGCAGCTTAACCGTCGGGGGCGGACTAGCGGGAGGCACATCCTACGAGCAGTACTTC
>-|TRBJ2-1|-|TRBV5-8
CASRRVGYEQFF
TGTGCCAGCCGGCGCGTCGGGTATGAGCAGTTCTTC
>-|TRBJ2-7|TRBD1|TRBV30
CAWSTGVEQYF
TGTGCCTGGAGTACAGGGGTCGAGCAGTACTTC
>-|TRBJ1-2|TRBD1|TRBV6-5
CASSYSGQGGYGYTF
TGTGCCAGCAGTTACTCAGGACAGGGGGGCTATGGCTACACCTTC
>-|TRBJ1-2|TRBD1|TRBV19
CASSITVRGTGQYGYTF
TGTGCCAGTAGTATAACGGTTCGAGGGACAGGGCAATATGGCTACACCTTC
>-|TRBJ2-7|TRBD1|TRBV6-4
CASSLTGYPYEQYF
TGTGCCAGCAGTTTGACAGGGTATCCCTACGAGCAGTACTTC
>-|TRBJ2-1|-|TRBV9
CASSVGASATATEQFF
TGTGCCAGCAGCGTAGGGGCTAGCGCAACCGCCACTGAGCAGTTCTTC
>-|TRBJ2-2|TRBD1|TRBV5-1
CASMETGDTGELFF
TGCGCCAGCATGGAGACAGGGGACACCGGGGAGCTGTTTTTT
>-|TRBJ2-3|-|TRBV7-9
CASSQNPTSSTDTQYF
TGTGCCAGCAGCCAAAACCCGACTAGTAGCACAGATACGCAGTATTTT
>-|TRBJ1-3|-|TRBV5-1
CASSLWGDSSGNTIYF
TGCGCCAGCAGCTTGTGGGGTGACAGCTCTGGAAACACCATATATTTT
>-|TRBJ2-7|TRBD2|TRBV29-1
CSVVLAGVSYEQYF
TGCAGCGTGGTCCTAGCGGGAGTCTCCTACGAGCAGTACTTC
>-|TRBJ1-1|-|TRBV2
CASSTDRNTEAFF
TGTGCCAGCAGTACCGACAGGAACACTGAAGCTTTCTTT
>-|TRBJ2-3|TRBD2|TRBV19
CASSYGLAGTDTQYF
TGTGCCAGTAGTTACGGACTAGCGGGCACAGATACGCAGTATTTT
>few|TRBJ1-4|-|TRBV7-2
CASSLGGMEKLFF
TGTGCCAGCAGCTTAGGAGGGATGGAAAAACTGTTTTTT
>-|TRBJ2-5|TRBD2|TRBV5-1
CASTGLAGGSETQYF
TGCGCCAGCACCGGACTAGCGGGAGGTTCGGAGACCCAGTACTTC
>-|TRBJ2-3|TRBD1|TRBV7-2
CASRGQGGDTQYF
TGTGCCAGCAGGGGACAGGGCGGAGATACGCAGTATTTT
>-|TRBJ2-2|-|TRBV30
CAWSVQANTGELFF
TGTGCCTGGAGTGTGCAGGCCAACACCGGGGAGCTGTTTTTT
>-|TRBJ2-1|TRBD2|TRBV30
CASSTERDYNEQFF
TGTGCCTCATCGACGGAGCGGGACTACAATGAGCAGTTCTTC
>-|TRBJ1-1|-|TRBV7-2
CASSFEGWGSGEAFF
TGTGCCAGCAGCTTTGAGGGGTGGGGGTCGGGTGAAGCTTTCTTT